This T cell receptor (beta chain) was observed in a study of T cells in Graves' hyperthyroidism and ophthalmopathy. Absence of ophthalmopathy progression within 18 months defined stable Graves' hyperthyroidism. The sample holds many counts of this clonotype. Its antigen is as yet unknown. Germline V gene lookup returns CDR1 MNHNS and CDR2 SASEGT. The CDR3 runs 14 residues. Germline trimming cut 7 bases from V and 1 base from J; bases unmatched to any gene: 7. General study findings and limits: Most thyroid clonotypes expanded above 0.001 were also detected in blood.

The source material, RNA transcripts, was used to amplify TCR beta CDR3 regions. When the TCR CDR3 underwent first-round RT-PCR, the HTBI primer set was used. TCRdb reprocessed the multiplex PCR reads via MiXCR and lists one record per CDR3 protein. The data hold fewer than 800,000 distinct CDR3 sequences, with about 16% observed a single time. The sample consisted of blood. This clonotype originated in a man aged 18 to 29 with Graves' hyperthyroidism. The rearrangement joins TRBV6-1 to TRBJ2-7, with 7 bases matching TRBD1. This chain's CDR3 is CASKGDSDSYEQYF. The CDR3 region has the DNA TGTGCCAGCAAAGGGGACAGTGATTCCTACGAGCAGTACTTC.